These 17 T cell receptor beta chains came from one sample sequenced in a study of monozygotic twins with inflammatory bowel disease. Following a re-call of the 5' RACE reads, TCRdb has one entry per CDR3 protein and lacks DNA. There are about 130,000 distinct CDR3 sequences in the sample, with about 1.2% held by the top ten. The source material was blood. These receptors all stem from a human donor with ulcerative colitis or Crohn's disease, or a healthy co-twin of an affected twin (not recorded which).

V is TRBV6-1 and J is TRBJ1-5; as DNA is missing, the TRBD1 call by TCRdb cannot be tested. Germline V CDR1 and CDR2: MNHNS, SASEGT. There are 15 residues in the CDR3. This CDR3 is CASSLGDRDSGPQHF.

V and J are TRBV6-4 and TRBJ1-6; as DNA is missing, the TRBD1 call by TCRdb cannot be tested. The germline V gene has CDR1 MRHNA and CDR2 SNTAGT. This CDR3 is 13 amino acids long. The CDR3 loop is CASSEGVNSPLHF.

The J gene is TRBJ2-1, the V gene TRBV12-3 or TRBV12-4; TCRdb outputs TRBD1, but without DNA this stays unchecked. The CDR3 contains 12 residues. CDR3 residues: CASSPTEAKQFF.

The chain uses TRBV5-1 and TRBJ2-7; TCRdb names TRBD1, which stays unverified in the absence of DNA. Germline V gene lookup returns CDR1 SGHRS and CDR2 YFSETQ. CDR3 length: 14 residues. The CDR3 loop is CASSFRQGNYEQYF.

The rearrangement links TRBV5-1 to TRBJ2-7. CDR3 length: 13 residues. The germline V gene has CDR1 SGHRS and CDR2 YFSETQ. The CDR3: CASSLGESYEQYF.

This CDR3 is CASSLGQGGSNTGELFF. The genes are TRBV5-1 and TRBJ2-2; the TCRdb call, TRBD1, lacks DNA for checking. CDR1 SGHRS and CDR2 YFSETQ come from the germline V gene. The CDR3 runs to 17 residues. The full variable domain, rest sourced from reference TRBV5-1 and TRBJ2-2, is KAGVTQTPRYLIKTRGQQVTLSCSPISGHRSVSWYQQTPGQGLQFLFEYFSETQRNKGNFPGRFSGRQFSNSRSEMNVSTLELGDSALYLCASSLGQGGSNTGELFFGEGSRLTVL.

V and J are TRBV19 and TRBJ2-4; TCRdb proposes TRBD2, but this gene call is untestable without DNA. The CDR3 covers 20 residues. Looked up from germline, CDR1 is LNHDA and CDR2 is SQIVND (reference sequence). This CDR3 reads CASSPHVSGSKILAKNIQYF.

V is TRBV11-2 and J is TRBJ2-2. Germline V CDR1 and CDR2: SGHAT, FQNNGV. The CDR3 extends over 12 amino acids. The CDR3 loop reads CASSLDTGELFF. The full variable domain, rest sourced from reference TRBV11-2 and TRBJ2-2, is EAGVAQSPRYKIIEKRQSVAFWCNPISGHATLYWYQQILGQGPKLLIQFQNNGVVDDSQLPKDRFSAERLKGVDSTLKIQPAKLEDSAVYLCASSLDTGELFFGEGSRLTVL.

The V and J genes are TRBV2 and TRBJ2-1; there is no DNA to check the TCRdb D call of TRBD2. Germline values: CDR1 SNHLY, CDR2 FYNNEI. The CDR3 is 22 residues long. CDR3 region: CASSESRPTSGGKHSSYNEQFF.

The V and J genes are TRBV20-1 and TRBJ2-7; TCRdb proposes TRBD2, but this gene call is untestable without DNA. CDR1 DFQATT and CDR2 SNEGSKA come from the germline V gene (reference sequence). The CDR3 runs 15 residues. The chain's CDR3 is CSARNPLAGEWEQYF.

This CDR3 reads CATSKQNTEAFF. This chain links TRBV15 with TRBJ1-1. CDR1 and CDR2 from the germline V gene are LNHNV and YYDKDF (reference sequence). The CDR3 sequence is 12 residues long.

The chain uses TRBV7-2 and TRBJ1-1. Germline V lookup: CDR1 SGHTA, CDR2 FQGNSA. This CDR3 has 14 residues. CDR3 amino acids: CASSLGGSRTEAFF.

The chain couples TRBV6-2 or TRBV6-3 to TRBJ2-1; TCRdb's D call of TRBD1 is untestable without DNA. This CDR3 spans 20 amino acids. Germline values: CDR1 MNHEY, CDR2 SVGEGT. CDR3 sequence reads: CASSRRPDRGTKSSYNEQFF.

J is TRBJ2-5 and V is TRBV29-1; there is no DNA to check the TCRdb D call of TRBD1. This CDR3 has 12 residues. Germline V gene sequence: CDR1 SQVTM, CDR2 ANQGSEA. The CDR3 loop is CSIGVLQETQYF.

V and J are TRBV5-1 and TRBJ1-6; the TCRdb D gene call, TRBD1, has no DNA to confirm it. Per the germline V gene, CDR1 is SGHRS and CDR2 is YFSETQ. The CDR3 is 14 amino acids. CDR3: CASSFPGSHSPLHF.

The V and J genes are TRBV28 and TRBJ1-6; TCRdb's D call of TRBD1 is untestable without DNA. The CDR3 sequence is 15 residues long. Germline assignment: CDR1 MDHEN and CDR2 SYDVKM. CDR3 residues: CASSFSRVNNSPLHF.

The genes are TRBV7-6 and TRBJ2-1; TCRdb lists TRBD1, though no DNA is available to test this call. Germline V lookup: CDR1 SGHVS, CDR2 FNYEAQ. The CDR3 contains 14 residues. CDR3 in amino acids: CASSLEDRGREQFF.